These T cell receptor beta chains were read from a single sample in a study of cytomegalovirus exposure and HLA in healthy donors. Some clones are missing from TCRdb's copy, which holds only in-frame ones; the method was immunoSEQ multiplex PCR. The sample yields about 130,000 clones, around 90% seen once. Sequencing was carried out using PBMCs. The origin of the receptors is a woman in her late teens or twenties in good health and CMV-seronegative. CDR3s include the opening cysteine and the closing phenylalanine or tryptophan. The D gene is left open where the match is weak. Rows may omit the clone size; those that give it use once, few, many or a size class.

d_call j_call v_call clone_size cdr3_nt cdr3_aa
- TRBJ1-1 TRBV28 - TGTGCCAGTTCTCCAAGGGGCCGACCTGAAGCTTTCTTT CASSPRGRPEAFF
TRBD2 TRBJ2-1 TRBV7-9 - TGTGCCAGCAGCTCGCTAGCGGGCCTTCTTCCTGAGCAGTTCTTC CASSSLAGLLPEQFF
- TRBJ2-5 TRBV9 - TGTGCCAGCAGCGTAAGCGGTTACCAAGAGACCCAGTACTTC CASSVSGYQETQYF
TRBD2 TRBJ2-1 TRBV5-4 - TGTGCCAGCAGCCGGACTAGCGGAGCATGGGATGAGCAGTTCTTC CASSRTSGAWDEQFF
TRBD1 TRBJ2-1 TRBV28 - TGTGCCAGCAGACAGGACAGGGGGCTTACAACAAACAATGAGCAGTTCTTC CASRQDRGLTTNNEQFF
- TRBJ2-7 TRBV5-1 - TGCGCCAGCAGCTTGGGAATTGGAGGGGCCGAGCAGTACTTC CASSLGIGGAEQYF
TRBD2 TRBJ2-7 TRBV7-2 - TGTGCCAGCAGCTTAGCTCCACTAGCGGGAGCAGGCGAGCAGTACTTC CASSLAPLAGAGEQYF
- TRBJ1-2 TRBV5-6 - TGTGCCAGCAGCTCATTCAGGGATCGAAACTATGGCTACACCTTC CASSSFRDRNYGYTF
TRBD1 TRBJ1-2 TRBV7-2 - TGTGCCAGCAGCACCGGACAGGGCCTAGAAGGCTACACCTTC CASSTGQGLEGYTF
- TRBJ1-1 TRBV5-5 - TGTGCCAGCAGCTCGACTACACGGAATGAAGCTTTCTTT CASSSTTRNEAFF
- TRBJ2-3 TRBV19 - TGTGCCAGTAGTATAGCTTGGGAGATGGCAGATACGCAGTATTTT CASSIAWEMADTQYF
- TRBJ2-7 TRBV27 - TGTGCCAGCAGTCAGGGACTTTTTGGGGCCTACGAGCAGTACTTC CASSQGLFGAYEQYF
TRBD2 TRBJ2-3 TRBV13 - TGTGCCAGCTGTTCCAAACTAGCGGGAAACTCAGATACGCAGTATTTT CASCSKLAGNSDTQYF
TRBD1 TRBJ1-2 TRBV19 - TGTGCCAGTAGTGCTGGACAGGGCGACTATGGCTACACCTTC CASSAGQGDYGYTF
TRBD2 TRBJ2-2 TRBV5-1 - TGCGCCAGCAGCTTGGTGCCGGCGGGAGACGCCGGGGAGCTGTTTTTT CASSLVPAGDAGELFF
TRBD1 TRBJ1-4 TRBV7-2 - TGTGCCAGCAGCCCAGGGACAGGGCTGCAACTGTTTTTT CASSPGTGLQLFF
TRBD2 TRBJ2-7 TRBV11-3 - TGTGCCAGCAGCCTAGAAAGCGGGCTAGCGGGCTCCTACGAGCAGTACTTC CASSLESGLAGSYEQYF
TRBD1 TRBJ1-1 TRBV7-9 - TGTGCCAGCAGCTTAATGGGACAGGGAGGGCTGAACACTGAAGCTTTCTTT CASSLMGQGGLNTEAFF
- TRBJ1-2 TRBV5-4 - TGTGCCAGCAGCTTCGGGGGGAGTGATGGCTACACCTTC CASSFGGSDGYTF
- TRBJ2-4 TRBV30 - TGTGCCTGGAGTCTTAGACTAGCCAAAAACATTCAGTACTTC CAWSLRLAKNIQYF
- TRBJ1-2 TRBV5-1 - TGCGCCAGCAGCCCCGGCAGGGGTGATGGCTACACCTTC CASSPGRGDGYTF
- TRBJ2-7 TRBV6-5 - TGTGCCAGCAGTCCATCCTGGGGCCTCTACGAGCAGTACTTC CASSPSWGLYEQYF
TRBD1 TRBJ2-1 TRBV15 - TGTGCCACCAGCAGAGTAGTTAGGACAGGGAGGCACAATGAGCAGTTCTTC CATSRVVRTGRHNEQFF
- TRBJ2-1 TRBV28 - TGTGCCAGCAGTATTGACGGGAACTCCTACAATGAGCAGTTCTTC CASSIDGNSYNEQFF
- TRBJ2-2 TRBV9 once TGTGCCAGCAGCCGTAGGGGGGGTAGCCTTGCCGGGGAGCTGTTTTTT CASSRRGGSLAGELFF
- TRBJ2-1 TRBV27 - TGTGCCAGCAGTATATCGTCCCCGGGGGATTTCAACAATGAGCAGTTCTTC CASSISSPGDFNNEQFF
TRBD2 TRBJ2-1 TRBV11-2 - TGTGCCAGCAGCCTATTAGCGGGAGCTGGGGACAATGAGCAGTTCTTC CASSLLAGAGDNEQFF
TRBD1 TRBJ2-3 TRBV7-3 - TGTGCCAGCAGCTTTCCAGGACAGGGGGAGTACACAGATACGCAGTATTTT CASSFPGQGEYTDTQYF
TRBD1 TRBJ1-5 TRBV5-1 - TGCGCCAGCAGCTTCCGGGACAGTGATCAGCCCCAGCATTTT CASSFRDSDQPQHF
TRBD1 TRBJ2-3 TRBV4-1 - TGCGCCAGCAGCCAAGTTCAGGGGGCAGATACGCAGTATTTT CASSQVQGADTQYF
TRBD1 TRBJ2-7 TRBV19 - TGTGCCAGTAGTATACGGGACAGGGACAACGAGCAGTACTTC CASSIRDRDNEQYF
TRBD2 TRBJ2-3 TRBV7-2 - TGTGCCAGCAGCTGGCGACTAGCGGTTGCTAGCACAGATACGCAGTATTTT CASSWRLAVASTDTQYF
- TRBJ1-4 TRBV6-1 - TGTGCCAGCACAGACGGGGGTTCGGAAAAACTGTTTTTT CASTDGGSEKLFF
- TRBJ2-7 TRBV19 - TGTGCCAGTAGTATAGGGCCATTACAGGTCTCCTACGAGCAGTACTTC CASSIGPLQVSYEQYF
TRBD1 TRBJ2-7 TRBV7-6 - TGTGCCAGCAGCTCAGGGGGCTCTTTTCCCGAGCAGTACTTC CASSSGGSFPEQYF
TRBD2 TRBJ2-7 TRBV23-1 - TGCGCCAGCCCTCCGCATAGCGGGGAGCCCTACGAGCAGTACTTC CASPPHSGEPYEQYF
TRBD2 TRBJ2-1 TRBV19 - TGTGCCAGTAGTAGGCGGGAGCGGTCGTACAATGAGCAGTTCTTC CASSRRERSYNEQFF
- TRBJ1-2 TRBV5-4 - TGTGCCAGCAGCTCCCCCGGCGGGAAGCACCAAGTTCGTGGTGGCTACACCTTC CASSSPGGKHQVRGGYTF
TRBD2 TRBJ2-3 TRBV27 once TGTGCCAGCAGTGTGGGACTAGCAGCAGATACGCAGTATTTT CASSVGLAADTQYF
- TRBJ2-1 TRBV28 - TGTGCCAGCCGCAACAGGGGGGGCCCTATGGATGAGCAGTTCTTC CASRNRGGPMDEQFF
TRBD1 TRBJ1-2 TRBV5-4 - TGTGCCAGCAACACTCCGGGACAGGGGGTGGAGGGCTACACCTTC CASNTPGQGVEGYTF